The rows below give T cell receptor beta chains drawn from one sample of a study of vaccination and CD4 T cells after COVID-19. No antigens are known for them. TCRdb passed the PCR reads through MiXCR, listing each CDR3 protein once. The sample lists under 7,000 distinct CDR3 sequences; 15% to 20% were seen once. The sequenced sample was CD4+ T cells from blood, cultured in vitro. The receptor source for this set is a human donor who had recovered from COVID-19. CDR3s include the opening cysteine and the closing phenylalanine or tryptophan. Fields, in order: D gene, J gene, clone size, V gene, CDR3 protein, CDR3 DNA. A D gene is named only where the DNA matches it firmly. Clone size, where shown, is once, few, many, or a class for clones that have expanded.

>TRBD2|TRBJ2-4|NA|TRBV4-2
CASSQGGTSGLLAKNIQYF
TGTGCCAGCAGCCAGGGAGGTACTAGCGGACTCCTAGCCAAAAACATTCAGTACTTC
>NA|TRBJ2-7|NA|TRBV19
CASSMRVGDEQYF
TGTGCCAGTAGTATGAGGGTAGGCGACGAGCAGTACTTC
>TRBD2|TRBJ2-5|NA|TRBV10-3
CAISKGLAGGQETRYF
TGTGCCATCAGTAAAGGACTAGCGGGGGGCCAAGAGACCCGGTACTTC
>TRBD1|TRBJ1-5|few|TRBV2
CASRDRKFSNQPQHF
TGTGCCAGTCGGGACAGAAAATTTAGCAATCAGCCCCAGCATTTT
>TRBD1|TRBJ1-1|few|TRBV2
CASRGQGANTEAFF
TGTGCCAGCCGGGGACAGGGGGCGAACACTGAAGCTTTCTTT
>NA|TRBJ2-7|few|TRBV7-9
CASSYSSLGKSYEQYF
TGTGCCAGCAGCTACAGTAGTCTGGGAAAATCCTACGAGCAGTACTTC
>NA|TRBJ2-2|NA|TRBV25-1
CASSGPLGLYGELFF
TGTGCCAGCAGCGGCCCACTAGGTTTATACGGGGAGCTGTTTTTT
>NA|TRBJ1-3|few|TRBV7-6
CASSLGGQDAGNTIYF
TGTGCCAGCAGCTTAGGGGGGCAGGACGCTGGAAACACCATATATTTT
>NA|TRBJ2-6|NA|TRBV30
CAWSVQTASGANVLTF
TGTGCCTGGAGTGTACAAACGGCCTCTGGGGCCAACGTCCTGACTTTC
>NA|TRBJ2-3|NA|TRBV5-4
CASSLGLSTDTQYF
TGTGCCAGCAGCTTGGGGCTCTCCACAGATACGCAGTATTTT
>TRBD2|TRBJ2-1|NA|TRBV4-1
CASSQVRLAGGPYEQFF
TGCGCCAGCAGCCAAGTAAGACTAGCGGGGGGGCCTTATGAGCAGTTCTTC
>NA|TRBJ1-1|medium-sized|TRBV7-2
CASSYRVGVNTEAFF
TGTGCCAGCAGTTACCGGGTGGGGGTGAACACTGAAGCTTTCTTT
>NA|TRBJ1-4|few|TRBV7-8
CASSLAGSYNEKLFF
TGTGCCAGCAGCTTAGCCGGGTCCTATAATGAAAAACTGTTTTTT
>TRBD2|TRBJ2-3|NA|TRBV4-3
CASSQGLDGAASGHTQYF
TGCGCCAGCAGCCAAGGCTTGGATGGGGCTGCTAGCGGGCATACGCAGTATTTT
>NA|TRBJ1-6|NA|TRBV9
CASSVGPGGWISPLHF
TGTGCCAGCAGCGTAGGTCCCGGGGGTTGGATTTCACCCCTCCACTTT
>NA|TRBJ1-2|NA|TRBV9
CASSVAQNYGYTF
TGTGCCAGCAGCGTAGCTCAGAACTATGGCTACACCTTC
>NA|TRBJ2-5|NA|TRBV7-2
CASSLVAGDTGGTQYF
TGTGCCAGCAGCTTAGTTGCGGGCGATACGGGTGGGACCCAGTACTTC